This T cell receptor beta chain came from a study of blood T cell repertoires in COVID-19. Overall study: Sites across the United States, Italy and Spain contributed samples from acute and convalescent COVID-19. From T cells, B-cell-depleted T cells, or PBMCs came the material, which was cDNA or gDNA.

This CDR3 is built from 15 residues. Germline loops: CDR1 MDHEN, CDR2 SYDVKM. The ends lost 4 bases at V and 7 bases at J; junction bases unmatched: 7. Authors' processing steps: Estimation of nucleated cell counts was performed using reference gene primer amplification. Profiled with immunoSEQ multiplex PCR; TCRdb holds only in-frame clones, not every one. The V and J calls and clone size were taken over from that table, and D and trimming were inferred from the DNA. The sample records approximately 130,000 clones, 80% to 90% being singletons. The TCR was taken from a human donor in a cohort sampled during active COVID-19. The V call is TRBV28, the J call TRBJ1-2; 12 positions match TRBD1. The sample comprised peripheral blood. The CDR3 sequence is CASSSPGQGAVGYTF. CDR3 nucleotides: TGTGCCAGCAGTTCTCCGGGACAGGGGGCTGTTGGCTACACCTTC.